The sequence of this T cell receptor beta chain was determined in a study of T cells in Graves' hyperthyroidism and ophthalmopathy. About the research overall: Peripheral blood collection took place at initial diagnosis, before any treatment.

This clonotype came up a few times. Amplified TCR beta CDR3 regions derived from RNA transcripts. The HTBI set primed first-round TCR CDR3 RT-PCR. TCRdb used MiXCR to reprocess the multiplex PCR reads, holding one entry per CDR3 protein. Altogether about 480,000 distinct CDR3 sequences are present, approximately 15% being singletons, with the ten largest covering around 17%. Germline-derived CDR1 and CDR2 are LGHNT and FRNRAP. The V segment lost 0 bases and the J segment 0 bases; nucleotides outside the gene matches: 17. This CDR3 comprises 21 residues. The source material was blood. The receptor's source is a woman aged 18-29 years with Graves' hyperthyroidism. The V call is TRBV12-5, the J call TRBJ2-1; 7 bases align to TRBD1. The CDR3 nucleotides read TGTGCTAGTGGTTTGGTCCGCCTCCCGGGACAGCTATCAATCTCCTACAATGAGCAGTTCTTC. Amino acids: CASGLVRLPGQLSISYNEQFF.